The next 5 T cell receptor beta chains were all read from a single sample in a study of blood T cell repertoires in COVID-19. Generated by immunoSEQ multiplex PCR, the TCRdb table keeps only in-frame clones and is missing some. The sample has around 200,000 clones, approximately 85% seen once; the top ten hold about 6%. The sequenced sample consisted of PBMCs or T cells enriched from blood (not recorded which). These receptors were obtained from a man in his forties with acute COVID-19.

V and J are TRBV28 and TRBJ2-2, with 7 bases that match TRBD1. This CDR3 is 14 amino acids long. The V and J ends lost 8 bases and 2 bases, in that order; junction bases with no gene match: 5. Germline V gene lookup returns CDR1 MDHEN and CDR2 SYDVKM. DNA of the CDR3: TGTGCCAGCGACACAGGGGCCAACACCGGGGAGCTGTTTTTT. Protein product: CASDTGANTGELFF.

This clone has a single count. CDR3 sequence (DNA): TGTGCCAGCAGCCACGAGGGTAGGACTGAAGCTTTCTTT. The encoded protein is CASSHEGRTEAFF. V is TRBV3-1 (or the pseudogene TRBV3-2) and J is TRBJ1-1; the D is unclear. Germline-derived CDR1 and CDR2 are LGHDT and YNNKEL (reference sequence). This CDR3 spans 13 amino acids. The V and J ends lost 3 bases and 5 bases respectively, with 10 bases between them.

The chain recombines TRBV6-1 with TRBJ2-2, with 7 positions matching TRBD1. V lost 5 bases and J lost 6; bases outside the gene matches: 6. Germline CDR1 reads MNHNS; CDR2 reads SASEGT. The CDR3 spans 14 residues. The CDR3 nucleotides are TGTGCCAGCAGTTCGACAGGGAAGGCCGGGGAGCTGTTTTTT. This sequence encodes CASSSTGKAGELFF.

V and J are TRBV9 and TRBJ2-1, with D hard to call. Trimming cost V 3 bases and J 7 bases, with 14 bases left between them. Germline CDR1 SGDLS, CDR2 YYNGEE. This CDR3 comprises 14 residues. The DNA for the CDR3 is TGTGCCAGCAGCGCTCCAGGCTCAATAAATGAGCAGTTCTTC. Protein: CASSAPGSINEQFF. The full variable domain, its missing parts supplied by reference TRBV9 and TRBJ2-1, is DSGVTQTPKHLITATGQRVTLRCSPRSGDLSVYWYQQSLDQGLQFLIQYYNGEERAKGNILERFSAQQFPDLHSELNLSSLELGDSALYFCASSAPGSINEQFFGPGTRLTVL.

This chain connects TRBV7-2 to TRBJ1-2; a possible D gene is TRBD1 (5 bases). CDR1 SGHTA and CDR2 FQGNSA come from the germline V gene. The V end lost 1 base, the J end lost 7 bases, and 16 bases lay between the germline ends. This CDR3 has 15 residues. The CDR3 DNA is TGTGCCAGCAGCTTAGGTCAGTCCGGGGGAGGTGGCTACACCTTC. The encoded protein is CASSLGQSGGGGYTF.